The 8 T cell receptor beta chains given below trace back to one sample, sequenced in a study of T cells in Graves' hyperthyroidism and ophthalmopathy. From RNA transcripts, TCR beta CDR3 regions were amplified. TCR CDR3 underwent first-round RT-PCR with the HTBI primer set. TCRdb analysed the multiplex PCR reads with MiXCR anew, one entry per CDR3 protein. This sample has approximately 600,000 distinct CDR3 sequences, with under 20% found just once. Material: blood. The receptors shown here come from a woman aged 25 to 45 with Graves' hyperthyroidism.

In this sample, this clonotype turned up many times. The chain combines TRBV7-9 with TRBJ2-7; no definite D call. Germline V gene lookup returns CDR1 SEHNR and CDR2 FQNEAQ (reference sequence). This CDR3 is built from 9 residues. Trimming cost V 7 bases and J 6 bases, with 4 bases left between them. Here the CDR3 reads CASNGEQYF. In nucleotides, the CDR3 is TGTGCCAGCAACGGCGAGCAGTACTTC.

At least ten counts were recorded for this clonotype. The rearrangement uses TRBV18 and TRBJ1-2, with TRBD1 identical over 10 bases. The trim removed 3 bases at V and 7 bases at J, leaving 5 bases unmatched. Germline CDR1 and CDR2: KGHSH and LQKENI. The CDR3 runs to 14 residues. CDR3 loop: CASSPRQGAFGYTF. In nucleotides, the CDR3 is TGTGCCAGCTCACCTCGACAGGGGGCTTTTGGCTACACCTTC.

This clonotype occurred many times. This chain links TRBV5-1 with TRBJ1-1, with TRBD1 matching over 7 bases. V shed 5 bases, J shed 4 bases, and the junction held 2 bases outside the gene matches. CDR3 length equals 12 residues. Germline lookup yields CDR1 SGHRS and CDR2 YFSETQ. The CDR3 sequence: CASRTGATEAFF. The CDR3 DNA sequence: TGCGCCAGCAGAACAGGGGCCACTGAAGCTTTCTTT.

In this sample, this clonotype turned up a few times. This sequence joins TRBV30 and TRBJ1-1; D ambiguous. Trimming removed 0 bases from V and 1 base from J, with 9 bases in between. The germline V gene encodes CDR1 GTSNPN and CDR2 SVGIG (reference sequence). The CDR3 has 14 amino acids. The CDR3 nucleotides read TGTGCCTGGAGTGTACGGCGGTGGAACACTGAAGCTTTCTTT. Residues: CAWSVRRWNTEAFF.

This clonotype was recorded many times. The genes are TRBV7-8 and TRBJ2-1; 8 positions agree with TRBD2. V dropped 1 base and J dropped 4; count of bases not matched to a gene: 3. The CDR3 is made up of 15 amino acids. Germline V gives CDR1 SGHVS, CDR2 FQNEAQ. The CDR3 DNA follows: TGTGCCAGCAGCTTAGGGGGGACTAGGTACAATGAGCAGTTCTTC. Residues: CASSLGGTRYNEQFF.

The table lists this clonotype with a few counts. The chain links TRBV27 to TRBJ2-7, with no clear D. Looked up from germline, CDR1 is MNHEY and CDR2 is SMNVEV (reference sequence). The CDR3 has 13 residues. The V end lost 0 bases, the J end lost 5 bases, and 8 bases lay between the germline ends. The DNA for the CDR3 is TGTGCCAGCAGTTTATCCCCAGACCACGAGCAGTACTTC. As protein: CASSLSPDHEQYF.

In regard to this clonotype: Compared with germline, one end of the junction differs, possibly owing to a read error. The chain links TRBV4-2 to TRBJ2-5; TRBD2 agrees at 15 bases. The CDR3 has 19 amino acids. CDR1 is LGHNA and CDR2 is YNFKEQ in the germline V gene. CDR3 nucleotide sequence: TGTGTCAGCAGCCTAAACGGACTAGCGGGAGGGACGTACCAAGAGACCCAGTACTTC. Its protein product is CVSSLNGLAGGTYQETQYF.

This clonotype was observed at least ten times. The rearrangement joins TRBV28 to TRBJ2-1; a weak D match, TRBD2 (5 bases). CDR3 length: 15 residues. Germline CDR1 and CDR2: MDHEN and SYDVKM. Trimming cost V 5 bases and J 7 bases, with 18 bases left between them. As DNA, the CDR3 is TGTGCCAGCAGTAAAACGGGATTGATCGGGAATGAGCAGTTCTTC. It codes for CASSKTGLIGNEQFF.